The next 24 T cell receptor beta chains were all read from a single sample in a study of shared clonotypes between healthy human individuals. Produced via immunoSEQ multiplex PCR; TCRdb's table is partial and in-frame only. The repertoire has 1.5 million to 2.5 million clones, over 85% of them found once; the top ten carry 1% to 1.5%. The naive CD8 fraction comprised CD45RO-negative cells positively selected for CCR7 and excluded terminally differentiated effector memory CD45RA+ cells. Sequencing was done on a sample of naive CD8+ T cells sorted from blood. The receptors stem from a young man in good health.

The chain is built from TRBV19 and TRBJ1-1; D uncertain. Germline CDR1 LNHDA, CDR2 SQIVND (reference sequence). Trimming left V 9 bases short and J 0 bases short, with 14 bases between. This CDR3 is built from 14 residues. The CDR3 reads CASRPWSMNTEAFF. DNA for the CDR3: TGTGCCAGCCGCCCCTGGTCCATGAACACTGAAGCTTTCTTT.

This chain connects TRBV19 to TRBJ1-2; D is possibly TRBD1 (5 bases). In germline, CDR1 is LNHDA, CDR2 SQIVND (reference sequence). V was shortened by 6 bases and J by 0 bases, with 11 bases between the two germline ends. There are 14 residues in the CDR3. In DNA form, the CDR3 reads TGTGCCAGTAGCGGGGACCGCGCTAACTATGGCTACACCTTC. Translation: CASSGDRANYGYTF.

The rearrangement uses TRBV4-1 and TRBJ2-3; 8 nucleotides line up with TRBD1. The CDR3 is 18 amino acids. Germline V gives CDR1 MGHRA, CDR2 YSYEKL. The trim removed 0 bases at V and 0 bases at J, leaving 8 bases unmatched. The CDR3 DNA sequence: TGCGCCAGCAGCCAAGATCGGACAGGGATATTGAGCACAGATACGCAGTATTTT. Translating gives CASSQDRTGILSTDTQYF.

This clone was recorded only once. The chain joins TRBV6-1 to TRBJ2-3; D remains ambiguous. V gave up 3 bases and J gave up 14 bases, with 9 bases separating them. CDR3 length: 10 residues. Germline V CDR1 and CDR2: MNHNS, SASEGT. CDR3 sequence: CASSEFPPYF. The CDR3 bases are TGTGCCAGCAGTGAGTTCCCCCCGTATTTT.

The CDR3 DNA follows: TGTGCCAGCAGGCACGGGACCCAAGAGACCCAGTACTTC. Residues: CASRHGTQETQYF. The chain couples TRBV7-9 to TRBJ2-5; D might be TRBD1 or TRBD2, each matching 5 bases. This CDR3 is built from 13 residues. The germline V gene has CDR1 SEHNR and CDR2 FQNEAQ (reference sequence). V was shortened by 6 bases and J by 1 base, with 9 bases between the two germline ends.

The chain is built from TRBV6-4 and TRBJ1-5, with 10 positions matching TRBD1. Per the germline V gene, CDR1 is MRHNA and CDR2 is SNTAGT. V lost 3 bases to trimming and J lost 6 bases; unmatched junction nucleotides: 14. This CDR3 is built from 18 residues. The CDR3 loop reads CASSEPHLGQGIRQPQHF. CDR3 DNA sequence: TGTGCCAGCAGTGAACCGCATTTGGGACAGGGGATTCGTCAGCCCCAGCATTTT.

The chain uses TRBV28 and TRBJ1-2, with D possibly being TRBD1 (5 bases). Germline V gene sequence: CDR1 MDHEN, CDR2 SYDVKM. CDR3 length equals 14 residues. V dropped 2 bases and J dropped 5 bases, with 12 bases sitting between them. CDR3 sequence (DNA): TGTGCCAGCAGTTTAGGGGCCGATACTTATGGCTACACCTTC. Translation: CASSLGADTYGYTF.

The genes are TRBV4-3 and TRBJ2-2; D call uncertain. The CDR3 sequence is 15 residues long. Germline assignment: CDR1 LGHNA and CDR2 YSLEER. Trimming stripped 0 bases from V and 0 bases from J, with 5 bases between. DNA for the CDR3: TGCGCCAGCAGCCAAGATGACGCGAACACCGGGGAGCTGTTTTTT. This encodes CASSQDDANTGELFF.

A word on this clone: This sample also contains other DNA sequences that code for the same CDR3. The CDR3 region has the DNA TGCGCCAGCAGCCAAGGGGGCAGGTTGGACACTGAAGCTTTCTTT. The encoded protein is CASSQGGRLDTEAFF. The rearrangement joins TRBV4-1 to TRBJ1-1, with D tentatively TRBD1 (5 bases). The length of the CDR3 is 15 residues. Looked up from germline, CDR1 is MGHRA and CDR2 is YSYEKL. V was trimmed by 1 base and J by 3 bases, leaving 12 bases between them.

With regard to this clone: Different DNA sequences within this sample yield the same CDR3. J is TRBJ2-7 and V is TRBV7-9, with a weak D call TRBD2 (5 bases). V was shortened by 5 bases and J by 0 bases, with 8 bases between the two germline ends. This CDR3 has 13 amino acids. The germline V gene has CDR1 SEHNR and CDR2 FQNEAQ (reference sequence). CDR3 sequence: CASSLSGSYEQYF. Here the CDR3 DNA reads TGTGCCAGCAGCCTGAGCGGCTCCTACGAGCAGTACTTC. Combining the CDR3 with reference TRBV7-9 and TRBJ2-7 gives the whole variable domain DTGVSQNPRHKITKRGQNVTFRCDPISEHNRLYWYRQTLGQGPEFLTYFQNEAQLEKSRLLSDRFSAERPKGSFSTLEIQRTEQGDSAMYLCASSLSGSYEQYFGPGTRLTVT.

CDR3 bases: TGTGCCAGCAGCACGAAAATGGCGAATGGCAGGTGTAGGGGGCGCTGTGGCTACACCTTC. Protein product: CASSTKMANGRCRGRCGYTF. The chain uses TRBV21-1 and TRBJ1-2; the listed D gene, TRBD1, was not tested against the DNA. TRBV21-1 is a listed pseudogene. There are 20 residues in the CDR3.

The chain is built from TRBV10-3 and TRBJ2-6; no firm D call. The CDR3 has 19 residues. The germline gives CDR1 ENHRY, CDR2 SYGVKD. V was clipped by 0 bases and J by 0 bases, with 15 bases between them. DNA of the CDR3: TGTGCCATCAGTGAGTCGCTCCCGGACGGGTACTCTGGGGCCAACGTCCTGACTTTC. This codes for CAISESLPDGYSGANVLTF.

The chain has TRBV4-1 and TRBJ2-7; 10 bases line up with TRBD2. The V gene end was trimmed by 0 bases and the J gene end by 8 bases; junction bases not matched to a gene: 7. Germline V lookup: CDR1 MGHRA, CDR2 YSYEKL. The CDR3 has 15 amino acids. DNA of the CDR3: TGCGCCAGCAGCCAAGATGGGCTAGCGGGGGCAAAGCAGTACTTC. Encoded protein: CASSQDGLAGAKQYF.

DNA of the CDR3: TGTGCCTGGAGTGATCGAGGGGGAAACGAGCAGTACTTC. Amino acid sequence: CAWSDRGGNEQYF. This chain joins TRBV30 and TRBJ2-7; possible D gene TRBD1, 6 bases. The ends were cut back, 1 base at V and 5 bases at J, with 12 bases in the middle. The CDR3 has 13 residues. Germline V gene lookup returns CDR1 GTSNPN and CDR2 SVGIG (reference sequence). Variable domain in full (rest from reference TRBV30 and TRBJ2-7): SQTIHQWPATLVQPVGSPLSLECTVEGTSNPNLYWYRQAAGRGLQLLFYSVGIGQISSEVPQNLSASRPQDRQFILSSKKLLLSDSGFYLCAWSDRGGNEQYFGPGTRLTVT.

The CDR3 DNA reads as TGTGCCAGCAGTGAGCCGGGACAACACACTGAAGCTTTCTTT. Amino acid sequence: CASSEPGQHTEAFF. This sequence joins TRBV6-1 and TRBJ1-1; D possibly corresponds to TRBD1 (6 bases). V gave up 3 bases and J gave up 3 bases, with 11 bases separating them. Germline lookup yields CDR1 MNHNS and CDR2 SASEGT. The CDR3 sequence is 14 residues long.

The chain recombines TRBV13 with TRBJ2-5; a weak D match, TRBD2 (5 bases). CDR1 and CDR2 from the germline V gene are PRHDT and FYEKMQ (reference sequence). V lost 4 bases and J lost 5, with 17 bases in between. This CDR3 spans 15 amino acids. The CDR3 sequence is CASSSATGPGETQYF. CDR3 nucleotide sequence: TGTGCCAGCAGCTCCGCTACCGGGCCGGGGGAGACCCAGTACTTC.

The chain couples TRBV9 to TRBJ2-2; 8 bases are shared with TRBD2. Germline lookup yields CDR1 SGDLS and CDR2 YYNGEE. The CDR3 runs 14 residues. V gave up 2 bases and J gave up 7 bases; unmatched junction bases: 4. CDR3 in DNA: TGTGCCAGCAGCGTGGGACTAGTTGTCGGGGAGCTGTTTTTT. The encoded protein is CASSVGLVVGELFF.

The chain has TRBV10-2 and TRBJ1-5; D ambiguous. Germline lookup yields CDR1 WSHSY and CDR2 SAAADI. The CDR3 length is 13 residues. Trimming pared 2 bases from V and 4 bases from J, leaving 6 bases between. The CDR3 reads CASSEPNNQPQHF. CDR3 in DNA: TGCGCCAGCAGTGAGCCAAATAATCAGCCCCAGCATTTT.

On this clone: One end of the junction does not line up with germline, which may come from a read error. V usage is TRBV30 and J usage is TRBJ1-6, with TRBD1 matching over 7 bases. CDR1 and CDR2 (germline): GTSNPN, SVGIG (reference sequence). CDR3 length: 15 amino acids. For the CDR3, the DNA is TGTGCCTGGAGTGTACCTGAGACAGGGAATTCACCCCCCCACTTT. The encoded protein is CAWSVPETGNSPPHF.

V and J are TRBV29-1 and TRBJ1-1, with D unresolved. The CDR3 consists of 11 residues. With 5 bases removed from V and 3 bases from J, the gap between germline ends came to 7 bases. In germline, CDR1 is SQVTM, CDR2 ANQGSEA. CDR3 nucleotide sequence: TGCAGCGTTCATCTCCACACTGAAGCTTTCTTT. As protein: CSVHLHTEAFF.

The chain uses TRBV4-1 and TRBJ2-7; 13 nucleotides align to TRBD2. The germline CDR1 and CDR2 sequences are MGHRA and YSYEKL. The J segment lost 3 bases and the V segment lost 0 bases, leaving 11 bases of the junction unmatched. This CDR3 has 19 residues. The chain's CDR3 is CASSQDDIRTSGSIYEQYF. CDR3 DNA: TGCGCCAGCAGCCAAGACGACATCCGGACTAGCGGGAGTATCTACGAGCAGTACTTC.

The chain couples TRBV9 to TRBJ2-3; the match to TRBD1 covers 9 bases. V dropped 2 bases and J dropped 5; count of bases not matched to a gene: 6. Germline lookup yields CDR1 SGDLS and CDR2 YYNGEE. The CDR3 sequence is 15 residues long. The CDR3 region is CASSVTGGVGDTQYF. The CDR3 nucleotides read TGTGCCAGCAGCGTGACAGGGGGGGTTGGAGATACGCAGTATTTT. The whole variable domain, remainder taken from reference TRBV9 and TRBJ2-3, is DSGVTQTPKHLITATGQRVTLRCSPRSGDLSVYWYQQSLDQGLQFLIQYYNGEERAKGNILERFSAQQFPDLHSELNLSSLELGDSALYFCASSVTGGVGDTQYFGPGTRLTVL.

The rearrangement uses TRBV11-2 and TRBJ2-5; the D gene is possibly TRBD1 (5 bases). Trimming pared 4 bases from V and 3 bases from J, leaving 12 bases between. The germline CDR1 and CDR2 sequences are SGHAT and FQNNGV. The CDR3 consists of 14 residues. The CDR3 DNA sequence: TGTGCCAGCAGCTCGACAGAAACCGAAGAGACCCAGTACTTC. Amino acids: CASSSTETEETQYF.

This clone was seen only once. The chain links TRBV14 to TRBJ2-7; no clear D. Looked up from germline, CDR1 is SGHDN and CDR2 is FVKESK. This CDR3 contains 15 residues. Trimming stripped 1 base from V and 5 bases from J, with 15 bases between. The CDR3 DNA sequence: TGTGCCAGCAGCCAAGGGGGTTCCCGTTCAGACGAGCAGTACTTC. It yields the protein CASSQGGSRSDEQYF. Full variable domain (outside the CDR3, taken from reference TRBV14 and TRBJ2-7): EAGVTQFPSHSVIEKGQTVTLRCDPISGHDNLYWYRRVMGKEIKFLLHFVKESKQDESGMPNNRFLAERTGGTYSTLKVQPAELEDSGVYFCASSQGGSRSDEQYFGPGTRLTVT.